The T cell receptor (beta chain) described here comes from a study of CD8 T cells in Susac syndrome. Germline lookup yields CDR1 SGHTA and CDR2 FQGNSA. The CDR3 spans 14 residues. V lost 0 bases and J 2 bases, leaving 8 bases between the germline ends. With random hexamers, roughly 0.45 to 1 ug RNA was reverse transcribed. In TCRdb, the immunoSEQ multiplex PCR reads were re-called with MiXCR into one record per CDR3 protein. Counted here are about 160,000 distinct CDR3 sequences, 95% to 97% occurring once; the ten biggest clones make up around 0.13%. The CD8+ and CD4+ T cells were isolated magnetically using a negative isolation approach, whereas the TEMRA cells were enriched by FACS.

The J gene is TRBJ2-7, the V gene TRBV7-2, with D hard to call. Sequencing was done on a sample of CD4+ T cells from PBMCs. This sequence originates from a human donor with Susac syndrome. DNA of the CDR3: TGTGCCAGCAGCTTAGCGTCTGCGGCCTACGAGCAGTACGTC. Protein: CASSLASAAYEQYV.